These T cell receptor beta chains were read from a single sample in a study of T cells in Graves' hyperthyroidism and ophthalmopathy. TCRdb reanalysed the multiplex PCR reads using MiXCR and keeps one entry per CDR3 protein. This sample has a few hundred thousand distinct CDR3 sequences, with roughly 20% found just once. The material sequenced was blood. The receptors were gathered from a man between 18 and 35 years old with Graves' hyperthyroidism. Each CDR3 is given without its conserved first and last residue. D genes are given only for firm matches. Expanded clones get a size class; other rows say once, few or many, or leave the size out.

j_call | d_call | clone_size | v_call | cdr3_aa
TRBJ1-5 | - | many | TRBV19 | ASSIPGIHQPQH
TRBJ1-1 | - | many | TRBV11-1 | ASSIKPENTEAF
TRBJ1-1 | - | few | TRBV29-1 | SVENSGSTEAF
TRBJ2-7 | TRBD2 | many | TRBV28 | ASSTGLAPAYEQY
TRBJ2-7 | - | - | TRBV18 | ASSTRDISYEQY
TRBJ2-7 | TRBD1 | many | TRBV18 | ASSPRDRGVEQY
TRBJ2-5 | - | many | TRBV11-2 | ASSLVVGIRETQY
TRBJ2-2 | TRBD1 | - | TRBV28 | ASSHRDRVVTGELF
TRBJ2-7 | TRBD1 | many | TRBV28 | ASSRDRGREQY
TRBJ1-3 | - | - | TRBV15 | ATRALRDSGNTIY
TRBJ2-7 | - | many | TRBV4-1 | ASSTAQLYEQY
TRBJ2-7 | - | - | TRBV28 | ASSEAGQDEQY
TRBJ1-3 | TRBD1 | many | TRBV6-2/TRBV6-3 | ASSPTGTAVLSGNTIY
TRBJ2-1 | - | few | TRBV27 | ASSFSGNNEQF
TRBJ1-2 | - | - | TRBV6-1 | ASSVVMDFRGYT
TRBJ2-5 | - | - | TRBV15 | ATSRLGQETQY
TRBJ1-6 | - | few | TRBV11-2 | ASSPGQGGNSPLH
TRBJ2-7 | TRBD1 | - | TRBV12-3/TRBV12-4 | ASSSRRGREQY
TRBJ1-1 | - | - | TRBV6-1 | ASSQPSAGAGTEAF
TRBJ1-2 | - | many | TRBV2 | ASSERGVAYGYT
TRBJ2-7 | - | - | TRBV28 | ASSLTAVEQY
TRBJ1-2 | TRBD1 | many | TRBV6-1 | ASSEGGGGGYGYT
TRBJ2-7 | - | many | TRBV7-2 | ASSSYRLERAHEQY
TRBJ2-5 | - | many | TRBV27 | ASSLSGLAIETQY
TRBJ1-2 | - | many | TRBV18 | ASSPRDSTYGYT
TRBJ2-5 | - | many | TRBV11-2 | ASSRRGRETQY
TRBJ1-3 | - | many | TRBV15 | ATSRWDPGNTIY
TRBJ2-7 | TRBD2 | many | TRBV9 | ASSRIAGAAYEQY
TRBJ1-2 | - | many | TRBV28 | ASSMSSVLGGYT
TRBJ2-7 | TRBD1 | many | TRBV6-1 | AGTGARDYEQY
TRBJ2-7 | TRBD1 | - | TRBV30 | AWSWDRIYEQY
TRBJ2-6 | - | many | TRBV15 | ATSSDRLTFGANVLT